This TCR beta chain was identified in a study of blood T cell repertoires in COVID-19. Looking at the study overall: Sites in the United States, Italy and Spain provided acute and convalescent COVID-19 samples. PBMCs, B-cell-depleted T cells, or T cells provided the cDNA or gDNA that made up the material.

Original processing methods: Amplification from reference gene primers served as the basis for estimated nucleated cell counts. Using immunoSEQ multiplex PCR, the repertoire was profiled, and TCRdb retains in-frame clones only, with some absent. V, J and clone size derive from that table, while D and trimming were established from the DNA sequence. The sample carries tens of thousands of clones, 60% to 80% recorded once. This CDR3 comprises 12 residues. Germline lookup yields CDR1 SGDLS and CDR2 YYNGEE. Trimming left V 9 bases short and J 7 bases short, with 16 bases between. The chain employs TRBV9 and TRBJ1-2; D is unresolved. The sequenced sample consisted of peripheral blood. The source of this sequence is a woman in her sixties or seventies with acute or convalescent COVID-19. The CDR3 nucleotides are TGTGCCACCACGCGGGTCGGAAGTGGCTACACCTTC. This sequence encodes CATTRVGSGYTF.